What follows are 4 T cell receptor beta chains derived from one specimen sequenced in a study of technical replicates of blood from four donors. Using immunoSEQ multiplex PCR, the repertoire was profiled, and TCRdb retains in-frame clones only, with some absent. The sample records 75,000 to 95,000 clones, about 95% being singletons. Sequencing was performed on T cells isolated from PBMCs. The receptors were sampled from a human donor in good health.

V usage is TRBV11-2 and J usage is TRBJ2-1; 8 positions agree with TRBD2. The CDR3 is 17 amino acids. Germline CDR1 reads SGHAT; CDR2 reads FQNNGV. The V gene end was trimmed by 4 bases and the J gene end by 5 bases; junction bases not matched to a gene: 13. Here the CDR3 reads CASSSLGAGGLDNEQFF. The CDR3 DNA reads TGTGCCAGCAGCTCCCTTGGTGCGGGAGGTTTGGACAATGAGCAGTTCTTC.

The chain recombines TRBV9 with TRBJ1-2; TRBD1 matches at 7 bases. V shed 2 bases, J shed 6 bases, and the junction held 16 bases outside the gene matches. This CDR3 has 17 amino acids. CDR1 is SGDLS and CDR2 is YYNGEE in the germline V gene. Here the CDR3 reads CASSVVGTVGIGDGYTF. CDR3 DNA sequence: TGTGCCAGCAGCGTGGTAGGGACAGTCGGCATCGGGGATGGCTACACCTTC.

This clone came up once. V and J are TRBV27 and TRBJ2-7; D call uncertain. V lost 7 bases and J 0 bases, leaving 7 bases between the germline ends. This CDR3 spans 12 amino acids. Germline CDR1 is MNHEY and CDR2 is SMNVEV (reference sequence). CDR3 nucleotide sequence: TGTGCCAGCATGAAGAGCTCCTACGAGCAGTACTTC. This codes for CASMKSSYEQYF.

This rearrangement joins TRBV15 to TRBJ1-1; 8 nucleotides line up with TRBD1. The trim removed 0 bases at V and 1 base at J, leaving 4 bases unmatched. The germline CDR1 and CDR2 sequences are LNHNV and YYDKDF (reference sequence). This CDR3 has 16 residues. The DNA of the CDR3 is TGTGCCACCAGCAGAGATCTGACAGGGGCGAACACTGAAGCTTTCTTT. Translation gives CATSRDLTGANTEAFF.